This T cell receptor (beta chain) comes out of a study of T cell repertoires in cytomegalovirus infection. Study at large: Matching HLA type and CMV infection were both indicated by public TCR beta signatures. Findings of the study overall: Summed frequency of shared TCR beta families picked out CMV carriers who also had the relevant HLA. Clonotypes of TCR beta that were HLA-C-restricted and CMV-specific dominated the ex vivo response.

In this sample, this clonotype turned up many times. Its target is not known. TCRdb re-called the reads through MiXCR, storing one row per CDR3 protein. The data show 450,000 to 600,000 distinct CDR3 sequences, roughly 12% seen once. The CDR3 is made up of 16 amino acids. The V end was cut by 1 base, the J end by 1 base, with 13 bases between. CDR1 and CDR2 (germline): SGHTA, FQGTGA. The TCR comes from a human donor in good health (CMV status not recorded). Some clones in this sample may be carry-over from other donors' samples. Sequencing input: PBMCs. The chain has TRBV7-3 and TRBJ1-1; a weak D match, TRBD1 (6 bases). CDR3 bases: TGTGCCAGCAGCTTAATGGGGGCAGGGACGAACACTGAAGCTTTCTTT. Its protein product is CASSLMGAGTNTEAFF.